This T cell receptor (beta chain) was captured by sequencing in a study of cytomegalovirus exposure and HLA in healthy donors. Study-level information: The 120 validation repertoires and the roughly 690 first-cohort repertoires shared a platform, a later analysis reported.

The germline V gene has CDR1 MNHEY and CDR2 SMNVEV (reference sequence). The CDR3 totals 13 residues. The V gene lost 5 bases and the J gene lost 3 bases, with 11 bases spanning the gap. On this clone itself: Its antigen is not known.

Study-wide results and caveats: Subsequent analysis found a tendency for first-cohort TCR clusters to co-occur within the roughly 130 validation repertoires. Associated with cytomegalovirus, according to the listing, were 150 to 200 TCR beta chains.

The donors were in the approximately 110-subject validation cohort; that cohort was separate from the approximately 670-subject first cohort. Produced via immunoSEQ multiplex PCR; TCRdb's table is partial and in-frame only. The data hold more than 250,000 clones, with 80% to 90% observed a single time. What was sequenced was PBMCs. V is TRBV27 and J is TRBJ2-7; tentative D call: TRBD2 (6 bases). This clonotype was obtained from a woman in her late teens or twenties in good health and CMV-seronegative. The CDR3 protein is CASSGGAVYEQYF. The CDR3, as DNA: TGTGCCAGCAGTGGCGGGGCGGTCTACGAGCAGTACTTC.